Following are 27 T cell receptor beta chains from one sample sequenced in a study of blood T cell repertoires in COVID-19. Sequencing used immunoSEQ multiplex PCR; TCRdb keeps in-frame clones, though not all of them. The data show 95,000 to 150,000 clones, roughly 89% seen once. The sequencing input was peripheral blood. The receptors were sampled from a woman aged 55-70 years with COVID-19, enrolled during active disease.

Only one count was recorded for this clone. The chain has TRBV7-2 and TRBJ2-3, with TRBD2 matching 8 bases. Germline CDR1 is SGHTA and CDR2 is FQGNSA. Trimming removed 3 bases from V and 6 bases from J; junction bases left unmatched: 14. The CDR3 has 17 amino acids. This chain's CDR3 is CASSFGPAGGARDTQYF. CDR3 DNA sequence: TGTGCCAGCAGCTTTGGCCCCGCCGGGGGGGCCCGGGATACGCAGTATTTT.

The V and J genes are TRBV6-2 or TRBV6-3 and TRBJ2-5, with a tentative D call TRBD1 (7 bases). CDR1 is MNHEY and CDR2 is SVGEGT in the germline V gene. Deletions cut 6 bases from V and 0 bases from J, with 17 bases between. The CDR3 spans 16 residues. The CDR3 here is CASSRGTAVNQETQYF. Here the CDR3 DNA reads TGTGCCAGCAGCCGCGGGACAGCGGTAAACCAAGAGACCCAGTACTTC.

This chain connects TRBV5-1 to TRBJ1-6, with 10 bases identical to TRBD1. Germline loops: CDR1 SGHRS, CDR2 YFSETQ. J was trimmed by 8 bases and V by 4 bases; bases with no gene match: 6. CDR3 length equals 15 residues. This CDR3 reads CASSIQGQGHSPLHF. CDR3 coding DNA: TGCGCCAGCAGCATTCAGGGACAGGGGCATTCACCCCTCCACTTT.

The chain is built from TRBV5-4 and TRBJ1-1; TRBD1 matches 9 bases. The CDR3 sequence is 15 residues long. CDR1 and CDR2 (germline): SGHNT, YYREEE (reference sequence). V lost 4 bases, J lost 3 bases, and 7 bases stayed unmatched. CDR3 loop: CASSPRQGGHTEAFF. CDR3 DNA sequence: TGTGCCAGCAGCCCCCGACAGGGGGGACACACTGAAGCTTTCTTT.

V is TRBV19 and J is TRBJ1-4; 9 bases line up with TRBD1. V gave up 11 bases and J gave up 8 bases; unmatched junction bases: 12. Per germline, CDR1 LNHDA and CDR2 SQIVND (reference sequence). This CDR3 has 14 amino acids. DNA for the CDR3: TGTGCCTCTAGGGGGGGACAGGGTTACGAAAAACTGTTTTTT. Translating gives CASRGGQGYEKLFF.

The genes are TRBV6-5 and TRBJ1-5; 9 bases line up with TRBD1. The CDR3 covers 14 residues. Germline lookup yields CDR1 MNHEY and CDR2 SVGAGI. Germline trimming cut 6 bases from V and 8 bases from J; bases unmatched to any gene: 8. The CDR3 bases are TGTGCCAGCAGATCTACAGGGGGCGACGAGCCCCAGCATTTT. The encoded protein is CASRSTGGDEPQHF.

The CDR3 protein is CASQLLRDRGHEQFF. Here the CDR3 DNA reads TGTGCCAGCCAACTCCTCCGGGACAGGGGACATGAGCAGTTCTTC. The chain combines TRBV19 with TRBJ2-1; the match to TRBD1 covers 10 bases. In germline, CDR1 is LNHDA, CDR2 SQIVND (reference sequence). Losses at the gene ends were 9 bases for V and 8 bases for J; bases not matched to a gene: 13. The CDR3 sequence is 15 residues long.

This rearrangement joins TRBV30 to TRBJ1-2, with D unresolved. This CDR3 is 14 amino acids long. The germline gives CDR1 GTSNPN, CDR2 SVGIG (reference sequence). V shed 6 bases and J shed 2 bases, with 16 bases lying between them. The CDR3 reads CACPVPPANYGYTF. CDR3 in DNA: TGTGCCTGCCCTGTACCCCCAGCGAACTATGGCTACACCTTC. Looking up the rest from reference TRBV30 and TRBJ1-2 gives the full variable domain: SQTIHQWPATLVQPVGSPLSLECTVEGTSNPNLYWYRQAAGRGLQLLFYSVGIGQISSEVPQNLSASRPQDRQFILSSKKLLLSDSGFYLCACPVPPANYGYTFGSGTRLTVV.

The chain's CDR3 is CASSPLEGNQPQHF. Here the CDR3 DNA reads TGTGCCAGCAGCCCCCTGGAGGGCAATCAGCCCCAGCATTTT. J is TRBJ1-5 and V is TRBV5-5; D ambiguous. The CDR3 has 14 residues. In germline, CDR1 is SGHKS, CDR2 YYEKEE (reference sequence). The V gene lost 4 bases and the J gene lost 2 bases, with 10 bases spanning the gap. Drawing the rest from reference TRBV5-5 and TRBJ1-5, the complete variable domain is DAGVTQSPTHLIKTRGQQVTLRCSPISGHKSVSWYQQVLGQGPQFIFQYYEKEERGRGNFPDRFSARQFPNYSSELNVNALLLGDSALYLCASSPLEGNQPQHFGDGTRLSIL.

The sample holds one count of this clone. V gene TRBV7-2 combines with J gene TRBJ1-2; the match to TRBD1 covers 10 bases. The CDR3 consists of 15 residues. Germline V gene sequence: CDR1 SGHTA, CDR2 FQGNSA. V lost 3 bases, J lost 7 bases, and 8 bases stayed unmatched. The CDR3 region has the DNA TGTGCCAGCAGCTTTGATCGACAGGGGGCGTTTGGCTACACCTTC. It yields the protein CASSFDRQGAFGYTF.

The chain employs TRBV4-3 and TRBJ1-6; D may be TRBD1 (5 bases). Germline CDR1 and CDR2: LGHNA and YSLEER. This CDR3 has 17 amino acids. Trimming cost V 0 bases and J 10 bases, with 19 bases left between them. The CDR3: CASSQDGGGRSKSPLHF. CDR3 DNA: TGCGCCAGCAGCCAAGATGGCGGGGGTCGTTCGAAGTCACCCCTCCACTTT.

V gene TRBV29-1 combines with J gene TRBJ1-1; the match to TRBD1 covers 7 bases. CDR1 and CDR2 (germline): SQVTM, ANQGSEA. CDR3 size: 11 residues. J lost 5 bases, V lost 7 bases, and 4 bases had no gene match. Here the CDR3 reads CSGQGYTEAFF. Here the CDR3 DNA reads TGCAGCGGACAGGGTTATACTGAAGCTTTCTTT. The full variable domain, with the rest looked up from reference TRBV29-1 and TRBJ1-1, is SAVISQKPSRDICQRGTSLTIQCQVDSQVTMMFWYRQQPGQSLTLIATANQGSEATYESGFVIDKFPISRPNLTFSTLTVSNMSPEDSSIYLCSGQGYTEAFFGQGTRLTVV.

The chain couples TRBV12-3 or TRBV12-4 to TRBJ1-2; 10 bases fit TRBD1. The CDR3 has 13 amino acids. V trimming: 6 bases; J trimming: 7 bases; junction bases outside the gene matches: 5. The CDR3 region is CASRGQGSGGYTF. CDR3 DNA: TGTGCCAGCAGGGGACAGGGGAGCGGTGGCTACACCTTC.

The chain has TRBV7-2 and TRBJ1-2; D is ambiguous. Germline lookup yields CDR1 SGHTA and CDR2 FQGNSA. V shed 6 bases and J shed 8 bases, with 16 bases lying between them. The CDR3 runs to 13 residues. In DNA, the CDR3 is TGTGCCAGCAGACCGTTTATTGGTGAGGGCTACACCTTC. Protein sequence: CASRPFIGEGYTF.

V and J are TRBV19 and TRBJ1-1, with TRBD1 matching 8 bases. With 6 bases clipped from V and 5 bases from J, the junction kept 8 bases outside the gene matches. The CDR3 totals 14 residues. CDR1 and CDR2 (germline): LNHDA, SQIVND (reference sequence). The CDR3: CASRHRTGGTEAFF. The CDR3 DNA reads TGTGCCAGTAGGCATAGAACAGGGGGTACTGAAGCTTTCTTT.

The chain uses TRBV21-1 and TRBJ2-2; no check of the table's D call, TRBD1, against the DNA was made. TRBV21-1 is recorded as a pseudogene. This CDR3 is built from 18 residues. The chain's CDR3 is CASSTQPITGRGTGELFF. For the CDR3, the DNA is TGTGCCAGCAGCACACAACCGATTACAGGGCGCGGCACCGGGGAGCTGTTTTTT.

The chain recombines TRBV20-1 with TRBJ2-7; 8 bases are a match to TRBD2. The trim removed 3 bases at V and 2 bases at J, leaving 3 bases unmatched. This CDR3 is 13 amino acids long. Germline V gives CDR1 DFQATT, CDR2 SNEGSKA (reference sequence). CDR3 DNA: TGCAGTGCTAGTTCAGCGGGGGCCTACGAGCAGTACTTC. This codes for CSASSAGAYEQYF.

The chain employs TRBV5-1 and TRBJ2-7, with 8 bases identical to TRBD2. The CDR3 is 14 residues long. Germline CDR1 is SGHRS and CDR2 is YFSETQ. The V and J ends lost 9 bases and 2 bases, in that order; junction bases with no gene match: 10. The CDR3 DNA sequence: TGCGCCACCTATTACGGGGGGGATCCCTACGAGCAGTACTTC. It encodes CATYYGGDPYEQYF.

To note about this clone: One end of the junction does not line up with germline, which may come from a read error. The chain couples TRBV5-1 to TRBJ1-2, with 7 bases aligning to TRBD1. CDR1 is SGHRS and CDR2 is YFSETQ in the germline V gene. This CDR3 region has 16 residues. The CDR3 loop is CASSPQGGRNNYDYTF. The CDR3 region has the DNA TGCGCCAGCAGCCCGCAGGGGGGTAGGAATAACTATGACTACACCTTC.

The chain is built from TRBV5-1 and TRBJ2-3; 7 bases are shared with TRBD2. The CDR3 spans 15 residues. The germline gives CDR1 SGHRS, CDR2 YFSETQ. The V gene end was trimmed by 4 bases and the J gene end by 2 bases; junction bases not matched to a gene: 7. The CDR3 DNA follows: TGCGCCAGCAGCCCGGGGGGTGCTAACACAGATACGCAGTATTTT. This encodes CASSPGGANTDTQYF.

V usage is TRBV5-1 and J usage is TRBJ2-4; 10 positions match TRBD1. CDR1 is SGHRS and CDR2 is YFSETQ in the germline V gene. There are 15 residues in the CDR3. J lost 6 bases, V lost 4 bases, and 7 bases had no gene match. The CDR3 DNA is TGCGCCAGCAGCGCCTCCGGGACAGGGGCAAACATTCAGTACTTC. Encoded protein: CASSASGTGANIQYF.

The rearrangement links TRBV19 to TRBJ1-1, with 8 bases that match TRBD1. The length of the CDR3 is 17 residues. Germline V gene lookup returns CDR1 LNHDA and CDR2 SQIVND (reference sequence). V dropped 0 bases and J dropped 7; count of bases not matched to a gene: 13. The CDR3 DNA reads as TGTGCCAGTAGTATAGATCCCTGGACAGGGACTACTTTTGAAGCTTTCTTT. The encoded protein is CASSIDPWTGTTFEAFF.

This clone occurred a few times. V usage is TRBV6-2 or TRBV6-3 and J usage is TRBJ2-7, with TRBD2 as a possible D gene (5 bases). CDR3 length equals 18 residues. Germline V gene lookup returns CDR1 MNHEY and CDR2 SVGEGT. Trimming took 2 bases from V and 5 from J, leaving 25 bases between them. The CDR3 sequence: CASSYDPTSVGFIHEQYF. In DNA, the CDR3 is TGTGCCAGCAGTTACGATCCAACTAGTGTCGGGTTCATTCACGAGCAGTACTTC.

Only a few counts were recorded for this clone. The genes are TRBV7-9 and TRBJ1-5, with 8 bases fitting TRBD1. Germline V gene lookup returns CDR1 SEHNR and CDR2 FQNEAQ (reference sequence). The ends lost 5 bases at V and 4 bases at J; junction bases unmatched: 7. This CDR3 has 15 residues. The CDR3 spells CASSLNTGGNQPQHF. The CDR3 DNA reads TGTGCCAGCAGCCTAAATACAGGGGGAAATCAGCCCCAGCATTTT. The variable domain in full, completed from reference TRBV7-9 and TRBJ1-5, reads DTGVSQNPRHKITKRGQNVTFRCDPISEHNRLYWYRQTLGQGPEFLTYFQNEAQLEKSRLLSDRFSAERPKGSFSTLEIQRTEQGDSAMYLCASSLNTGGNQPQHFGDGTRLSIL.

The rearrangement links TRBV5-5 to TRBJ1-1; D may be TRBD1 (5 bases). The germline gives CDR1 SGHKS, CDR2 YYEKEE (reference sequence). V dropped 2 bases and J dropped 4 bases, with 6 bases sitting between them. This CDR3 spans 12 amino acids. The CDR3 DNA reads TGTGCCAGCAGCTTCGGGGGCACTGAAGCTTTCTTT. It encodes CASSFGGTEAFF.

The chain joins TRBV5-1 to TRBJ2-5; 11 positions agree with TRBD2. J was trimmed by 5 bases and V by 4 bases; bases with no gene match: 4. Per the germline V gene, CDR1 is SGHRS and CDR2 is YFSETQ. This CDR3 contains 14 residues. The CDR3 nucleotides read TGCGCCAGCAGCCTTAGCGGGGGGGTGGAGACCCAGTACTTC. Translated, it gives CASSLSGGVETQYF.

The genes are TRBV3-1 (or the pseudogene TRBV3-2) and TRBJ1-2, with D perhaps TRBD1 (6 bases). The CDR3 sequence is 14 residues long. Germline V lookup: CDR1 LGHDT, CDR2 YNNKEL (reference sequence). Deletions cut 2 bases from V and 4 bases from J, with 11 bases between. CDR3 DNA sequence: TGTGCCAGCAGCCAATCCTCGGACAGCTATGGCTACACCTTC. Protein sequence: CASSQSSDSYGYTF.